The 19 T cell receptor beta chains presented below share a single source sample, sequenced in a study of long-term antiretroviral therapy in people with HIV. Survey-level immunoSEQ v3.0 assays were run. Method: immunoSEQ multiplex PCR; TCRdb's copy keeps in-frame clones and lacks some. The table shows approximately 11,000 clones, with under 85% occurring only once. The starting material was unsorted PBMCs, obtained at the start of antiretroviral therapy, before treatment. The source of these receptors is a man under 40 with HIV.

This clone has a handful of counts. The chain is built from TRBV6-5 and TRBJ1-1; D is ambiguous. CDR3 size: 14 residues. Germline-derived CDR1 and CDR2 are MNHEY and SVGAGI. V was pared by 4 bases and J by 6 bases, with 15 bases between. CDR3 amino acids: CASSFRRTPAEAFF. CDR3 nucleotides: TGTGCCAGCAGTTTCAGGCGGACCCCGGCTGAAGCTTTCTTT.

This chain links TRBV27 with TRBJ1-2; D might be TRBD1 (5 bases). Germline V CDR1 and CDR2: MNHEY, SMNVEV (reference sequence). This CDR3 comprises 14 residues. Trimming removed 3 bases from V and 6 bases from J, with 14 bases in between. CDR3 sequence (DNA): TGTGCCAGCAGTTTTTATCCGGGGGACGATGGCTACACCTTC. Protein: CASSFYPGDDGYTF.

This chain connects TRBV15 to TRBJ2-7; D may be TRBD2 (5 bases). V lost 0 bases and J lost 3, with 24 bases in between. CDR3 length equals 19 residues. Germline loops: CDR1 LNHNV, CDR2 YYDKDF (reference sequence). CDR3 nucleotide sequence: TGTGCCACCAGCAGAGATGGTATGGGAGTTAGAGCTCTCGGCTACGAGCAGTACTTC. Translated, it gives CATSRDGMGVRALGYEQYF.

This clone was seen only a few times. The chain couples TRBV7-6 to TRBJ2-1; 11 bases fit TRBD2. The germline V gene has CDR1 SGHVS and CDR2 FNYEAQ. Trimming cost V 2 bases and J 6 bases; bases outside gene matches: 6. The CDR3 is made up of 16 amino acids. CDR3 loop: CASSLMTSGDVNEQFF. The CDR3 DNA reads as TGTGCCAGCAGCTTAATGACTAGCGGGGACGTCAATGAGCAGTTCTTC.

Written as DNA, the CDR3 is TGTGCCATCAGTGACACTATGAACACTGAAGCTTTCTTT. Encoded protein: CAISDTMNTEAFF. This sequence joins TRBV10-3 and TRBJ1-1; D remains ambiguous. This CDR3 spans 13 amino acids. The V end was cut by 3 bases, the J end by 0 bases, with 5 bases between. Germline V lookup: CDR1 ENHRY, CDR2 SYGVKD.

V is TRBV5-6 and J is TRBJ2-1, with D tentatively TRBD2 (5 bases). The CDR3 extends over 17 amino acids. V lost 4 bases, J lost 6 bases, and 23 bases lay in between. Germline loops: CDR1 SGHDT, CDR2 YYEEEE. CDR3 nucleotides: TGTGCCAGCAGCCAGTACAAGCGGAGTGGGCCGGGCAATGAGCAGTTCTTC. Encoded protein: CASSQYKRSGPGNEQFF.

This sequence joins TRBV5-4 and TRBJ2-7; D is uncertain. The germline CDR1 and CDR2 sequences are SGHNT and YYREEE (reference sequence). V was shortened by 0 bases and J by 1 base, with 5 bases between the two germline ends. This CDR3 has 13 amino acids. CDR3 sequence: CASSLGQSYEQYF. The CDR3 DNA follows: TGTGCCAGCAGCTTGGGACAATCCTACGAGCAGTACTTC.

The V gene is TRBV27, the J gene TRBJ2-1; 8 bases fit TRBD2. J lost 6 bases, V lost 6 bases, and 10 bases had no gene match. Germline lookup yields CDR1 MNHEY and CDR2 SMNVEV (reference sequence). This CDR3 has 15 residues. For the CDR3, the DNA is TGTGCCAGCAGCCTATCCGGGGGGGTCGGCAATGAGCAGTTCTTC. Its protein is CASSLSGGVGNEQFF.

CDR3 sequence: CASKTGGHYNEQFF. The CDR3 DNA reads TGTGCCAGCAAAACAGGGGGCCATTACAATGAGCAGTTCTTC. The chain uses TRBV27 and TRBJ2-1; 9 bases are shared with TRBD1. This CDR3 spans 14 amino acids. Per the germline V gene, CDR1 is MNHEY and CDR2 is SMNVEV (reference sequence). V lost 7 bases and J lost 4; bases outside the gene matches: 5.

The chain links TRBV9 to TRBJ2-1; maybe TRBD1 (6 bases). The length of the CDR3 is 16 residues. Trimming left V 0 bases short and J 8 bases short, with 18 bases between. The germline V gene has CDR1 SGDLS and CDR2 YYNGEE. The CDR3 is CASSVGENLGGDEQFF. CDR3 coding DNA: TGTGCCAGCAGCGTAGGGGAAAACTTAGGGGGAGATGAGCAGTTCTTC.

The chain joins TRBV6-5 to TRBJ2-7; D is undetermined. The germline V gene encodes CDR1 MNHEY and CDR2 SVGAGI. This CDR3 contains 14 residues. V lost 5 bases and J lost 2, with 13 bases in between. The CDR3 sequence is CASSNLKLPYEQYF. CDR3 in DNA: TGTGCCAGCAGTAACCTCAAGTTACCCTACGAGCAGTACTTC.

The V and J genes are TRBV4-3 and TRBJ2-1, with D hard to call. From germline, CDR1 is LGHNA and CDR2 YSLEER. There are 14 residues in the CDR3. V was cut by 1 base and J by 7 bases, with 11 bases left in between. CDR3 bases: TGCGCCAGCAGCCAAGGTCTTATTTCAAATGAGCAGTTCTTC. It translates to CASSQGLISNEQFF.

The chain uses TRBV7-9 and TRBJ1-2; D call uncertain. V lost 5 bases to trimming and J lost 4 bases, with 11 bases between them. CDR3 size: 13 residues. Germline V gene sequence: CDR1 SEHNR, CDR2 FQNEAQ (reference sequence). Here the CDR3 DNA reads TGTGCCAGCAGCCCGGCACAGCTCTATGGCTACACCTTC. This sequence encodes CASSPAQLYGYTF.

This clone has more than one count but fewer than ten. The chain joins TRBV29-1 to TRBJ2-5; 10 bases are a match to TRBD1. V lost 7 bases and J lost 4; bases outside the gene matches: 3. Germline CDR1 and CDR2: SQVTM and ANQGSEA. CDR3 length: 12 residues. The CDR3 DNA reads TGCAGCGGGGGGACAGGGGTAGAGACCCAGTACTTC. Protein: CSGGTGVETQYF.

The rearrangement joins TRBV11-2 to TRBJ2-1; 10 nucleotides agree with TRBD2. V lost 2 bases to trimming and J lost 9 bases; unmatched junction nucleotides: 1. Germline CDR1 is SGHAT and CDR2 is FQNNGV. CDR3 length: 13 amino acids. The CDR3 reads CASSLLAGVEQFF. CDR3 sequence (DNA): TGTGCCAGCAGCTTACTAGCGGGAGTTGAGCAGTTCTTC.

The chain carries TRBV5-8 and TRBJ2-7, with TRBD1 matching 8 bases. J was trimmed by 3 bases and V by 5 bases; bases with no gene match: 4. The CDR3 covers 13 residues. Germline V gene lookup returns CDR1 SGHTS and CDR2 YDEGEE. DNA for the CDR3: TGTGCCAGCAGTAGGACAGGGAACTACGAGCAGTACTTC. Residues: CASSRTGNYEQYF. Using reference TRBV5-8 and TRBJ2-7 for the parts outside the CDR3, the full variable domain is EAGVTQSPTHLIKTRGQQATLRCSPISGHTSVYWYQQALGLGLQFLLWYDEGEERNRGNFPPRFSGRQFPNYSSELNVNALELEDSALYLCASSRTGNYEQYFGPGTRLTVT.

V gene TRBV7-9 combines with J gene TRBJ2-5; 15 positions match TRBD2. Germline V lookup: CDR1 SEHNR, CDR2 FQNEAQ (reference sequence). This CDR3 is built from 17 residues. After removal of 3 bases from V and 4 bases from J, the junction contained 6 bases not matched to a gene. The CDR3 bases are TGTGCCAGCAGCTTGGGACTAGCGGGAGGCAATTCAGAGACCCAGTACTTC. This sequence encodes CASSLGLAGGNSETQYF. Supplemented by reference TRBV7-9 and TRBJ2-5, the full variable domain reads DTGVSQNPRHKITKRGQNVTFRCDPISEHNRLYWYRQTLGQGPEFLTYFQNEAQLEKSRLLSDRFSAERPKGSFSTLEIQRTEQGDSAMYLCASSLGLAGGNSETQYFGPGTRLLVL.

The chain joins TRBV19 to TRBJ1-5; D possibly corresponds to TRBD1 (5 bases). The V end lost 6 bases, the J end lost 9 bases, and 21 bases lay between the germline ends. Germline V gene lookup returns CDR1 LNHDA and CDR2 SQIVND (reference sequence). The CDR3 is made up of 15 amino acids. CDR3 sequence (DNA): TGTGCCAGTAGCCCTACTCAGGGAGAGAGCGGGCCCCAGCATTTT. Residues: CASSPTQGESGPQHF.

This chain's CDR3 is CASSQGQGPTEAFF. CDR3 nucleotide sequence: TGTGCCAGCAGCCAGGGACAGGGTCCCACTGAAGCTTTCTTT. V usage is TRBV7-9 and J usage is TRBJ1-1, with 9 bases that match TRBD1. With V trimmed by 5 bases and J by 4 bases, 5 bases remained unmatched. Germline CDR1 is SEHNR and CDR2 is FQNEAQ (reference sequence). The CDR3 runs 14 residues.